The 30 T cell receptor beta chains in this list originate from one sample, sequenced in a study of blood T cell repertoires in COVID-19. Sequencing was performed with immunoSEQ multiplex PCR; in TCRdb, only in-frame clones are kept and a portion is missing. The sample carries about 280,000 clones, 91% recorded once. Material: PBMCs or T cells enriched from blood (not recorded which). These receptors came from a man in his forties who had been exposed to COVID-19.

The CDR3 nucleotides are TGTGCCAGCAGAAAACAGGGGGATTATGGCTACACCTTC. Residues: CASRKQGDYGYTF. The rearrangement joins TRBV12-3 or TRBV12-4 to TRBJ1-2; the match to TRBD1 covers 8 bases. Trimming removed 6 bases from V and 5 bases from J; junction bases left unmatched: 5. The CDR3 runs to 13 residues.

This rearrangement joins TRBV5-5 to TRBJ1-2, with D uncertain. V was cut by 0 bases and J by 7 bases, with 13 bases left in between. Looked up from germline, CDR1 is SGHKS and CDR2 is YYEKEE (reference sequence). The CDR3 is 14 residues long. This CDR3 reads CASSLDPVISGYTF. The CDR3 region has the DNA TGTGCCAGCAGCTTGGACCCAGTGATATCTGGCTACACCTTC.

The chain uses TRBV24-1 and TRBJ1-2; 8 bases are a match to TRBD1. Germline V CDR1 and CDR2: KGHDR, SFDVKD. The CDR3 totals 15 residues. J was trimmed by 8 bases and V by 3 bases; bases with no gene match: 10. The CDR3 is CATSDAGQGKWGYTF. The DNA for the CDR3 is TGTGCCACCAGTGATGCTGGACAGGGAAAATGGGGCTACACCTTC.

CDR3 sequence (DNA): TGTGCCAGTACCCCTACCGTTTCGCAGGCTAAGAACACTGAAGCTTTCTTT. Protein product: CASTPTVSQAKNTEAFF. V gene TRBV19 combines with J gene TRBJ1-1; D gene ambiguous. The V and J ends lost 7 bases and 1 base respectively, with 22 bases between them. CDR3 length equals 17 residues. Germline V CDR1 and CDR2: LNHDA, SQIVND (reference sequence).

The chain couples TRBV27 to TRBJ2-7, with a possible D match to TRBD2 (5 bases). V dropped 5 bases and J dropped 3 bases, with 20 bases sitting between them. The CDR3 contains 16 residues. Germline values: CDR1 MNHEY, CDR2 SMNVEV (reference sequence). CDR3 nucleotides: TGTGCCAGCAGTCCGATCCCCTCGACTACATACTACGAGCAGTACTTC. Translating gives CASSPIPSTTYYEQYF.

This rearrangement joins TRBV9 to TRBJ1-2; no firm D call. The CDR3 has 13 residues. Germline V lookup: CDR1 SGDLS, CDR2 YYNGEE. The V and J ends lost 0 bases and 5 bases respectively, with 8 bases between them. CDR3 region: CASSVATGYGYTF. DNA of the CDR3: TGTGCCAGCAGCGTAGCTACGGGGTATGGCTACACCTTC. The entire variable domain, with the rest obtained from reference TRBV9 and TRBJ1-2, is as follows: DSGVTQTPKHLITATGQRVTLRCSPRSGDLSVYWYQQSLDQGLQFLIQYYNGEERAKGNILERFSAQQFPDLHSELNLSSLELGDSALYFCASSVATGYGYTFGSGTRLTVV.

In its sample, this clone was seen once. V gene TRBV4-3 combines with J gene TRBJ1-1; perhaps TRBD1 as D (5 bases). The CDR3 has 17 residues. Deletions cut 0 bases from V and 7 bases from J, with 21 bases between. Germline CDR1 LGHNA, CDR2 YSLEER. The CDR3, as DNA: TGCGCCAGCAGCCAAGATTTGGCAGGGAAAGCTACTAATGAAGCTTTCTTT. Amino acid sequence: CASSQDLAGKATNEAFF.

This chain joins TRBV19 and TRBJ2-2; D might be TRBD1 (6 bases). V was pared by 7 bases and J by 0 bases, with 9 bases between. CDR1 LNHDA and CDR2 SQIVND come from the germline V gene (reference sequence). The CDR3 covers 14 residues. The CDR3: CASMRTANTGELFF. In DNA, the CDR3 is TGTGCCAGTATGAGGACAGCGAACACCGGGGAGCTGTTTTTT.

The V call is TRBV6-5, the J call TRBJ2-1, with 8 bases identical to TRBD1. The CDR3 is 13 residues long. Germline trimming cut 6 bases from V and 5 bases from J; bases unmatched to any gene: 3. Germline CDR1 MNHEY, CDR2 SVGAGI. The CDR3 spells CASRRTGNNEQFF. The CDR3 nucleotides read TGTGCCAGCAGGCGGACAGGGAACAATGAGCAGTTCTTC.

The V and J genes are TRBV18 and TRBJ1-5; no definite D call. This CDR3 has 12 residues. V lost 2 bases and J lost 8, with 7 bases in between. Per germline, CDR1 KGHSH and CDR2 LQKENI. The CDR3 DNA reads TGTGCCAGCTCACCAACCGAGGAGCCCCAGCATTTT. It specifies CASSPTEEPQHF.

This clone was observed once. The chain uses TRBV5-1 and TRBJ2-1; TRBD1 is a possible D gene (5 bases). V lost 3 bases to trimming and J lost 0 bases, with 13 bases between them. Germline lookup yields CDR1 SGHRS and CDR2 YFSETQ. There are 16 residues in the CDR3. CDR3 loop: CASSSRQSSSYNEQFF. In DNA, the CDR3 is TGCGCCAGCAGCTCCCGACAGTCAAGCTCCTACAATGAGCAGTTCTTC.

The CDR3 loop is CASSLAAGNRKYGYTF. The CDR3 nucleotides are TGTGCCAGCAGCTTAGCCGCGGGGAATCGAAAGTATGGCTACACCTTC. This chain uses TRBV5-6 with TRBJ1-2; no clear D. Germline assignment: CDR1 SGHDT and CDR2 YYEEEE. The CDR3 sequence is 16 residues long. With 2 bases removed from V and 5 bases from J, the gap between germline ends came to 19 bases.

This clone showed up just once. The CDR3 nucleotides are TGTGCCAGTGAAGACACCTTGAACACTGAAGCTTTCTTT. Residues: CASEDTLNTEAFF. This chain links TRBV5-5 with TRBJ1-1; D uncertain. CDR3 size: 13 residues. Germline CDR1 and CDR2: SGHKS and YYEKEE (reference sequence). The ends were cut back, 8 bases at V and 0 bases at J, with 11 bases in the middle.

As for this clone: The junction differs from germline at one of its ends, possibly a read error. This sequence joins TRBV12-5 and TRBJ1-5; perhaps TRBD1 as D (5 bases). In germline, CDR1 is LGHNT, CDR2 FRNRAP. The CDR3 consists of 11 residues. The CDR3 region has the DNA TGTGCTAGTGGCGACGACAGTCCTAAGAATTTT. Translation: CASGDDSPKNF.

This chain joins TRBV5-1 and TRBJ1-2; possibly TRBD1 for D (6 bases). The CDR3 is made up of 15 amino acids. V was trimmed by 0 bases and J by 8 bases, leaving 17 bases between them. Germline loops: CDR1 SGHRS, CDR2 YFSETQ. The CDR3 here is CASSLAGESLGGYTF. In nucleotides, the CDR3 is TGCGCCAGCAGCTTGGCAGGGGAATCCTTGGGAGGCTACACCTTC.

The chain links TRBV28 to TRBJ1-1; 7 bases match TRBD1. The germline gives CDR1 MDHEN, CDR2 SYDVKM. V lost 2 bases and J lost 10; bases outside the gene matches: 7. CDR3 length: 13 residues. The DNA for the CDR3 is TGTGCCAGCAGTTTACGTACAGGGGTTGGAGCTTTCTTT. The encoded protein is CASSLRTGVGAFF.

The chain is built from TRBV14 and TRBJ2-7, with 8 positions matching TRBD2. CDR3 length: 16 amino acids. CDR1 is SGHDN, CDR2 FVKESK, per germline. V shed 1 base, J shed 4 bases, and the junction held 9 bases outside the gene matches. CDR3 DNA: TGTGCCAGCAGCCAAGCGAGCGGGAGCGGTCTGTACGAGCAGTACTTC. Translated, it gives CASSQASGSGLYEQYF.

The chain links TRBV19 to TRBJ1-1; 7 bases map to TRBD1. Germline V gene data show CDR1 as LNHDA and CDR2 as SQIVND (reference sequence). The J segment lost 0 bases and the V segment lost 0 bases, leaving 7 bases of the junction unmatched. CDR3 size: 17 residues. The CDR3 bases are TGTGCCAGTAGTATAGATGGGACAGACCTGATGAACACTGAAGCTTTCTTT. Protein product: CASSIDGTDLMNTEAFF. Supplemented by reference TRBV19 and TRBJ1-1, the full variable domain reads DGGITQSPKYLFRKEGQNVTLSCEQNLNHDAMYWYRQDPGQGLRLIYYSQIVNDFQKGDIAEGYSVSREKKESFPLTVTSAQKNPTAFYLCASSIDGTDLMNTEAFFGQGTRLTVV.

This chain uses TRBV10-3 with TRBJ2-7, with 8 bases that match TRBD1. Unmatched junction bases numbered 19, after V lost 8 bases and J lost 4 bases. Germline CDR1 is ENHRY and CDR2 is SYGVKD. The CDR3 consists of 17 residues. The CDR3 spells CAILRNGDRGDSYEQYF. The DNA of the CDR3 is TGTGCCATCCTCCGAAACGGAGACAGGGGTGATTCGTACGAGCAGTACTTC.

The rearrangement links TRBV19 to TRBJ2-1; a possible D gene is TRBD1 (5 bases). The CDR3 runs to 14 residues. V lost 7 bases, J lost 7 bases, and 17 bases lay in between. CDR1 LNHDA and CDR2 SQIVND come from the germline V gene (reference sequence). This CDR3 reads CASKDLARVNEQFF. The CDR3 DNA follows: TGTGCCAGTAAAGATCTGGCCAGGGTGAATGAGCAGTTCTTC.

This clone was counted once. The chain uses TRBV29-1 and TRBJ2-4; the match to TRBD1 covers 9 bases. J was trimmed by 7 bases and V by 7 bases; bases with no gene match: 8. The CDR3 runs to 13 residues. Germline V CDR1 and CDR2: SQVTM, ANQGSEA. In DNA form, the CDR3 reads TGCAGCGCCAACACCGGGACAGGGAACATTCAGTACTTC. As protein: CSANTGTGNIQYF.

This rearrangement joins TRBV10-3 to TRBJ2-7; possible D gene TRBD1, 7 bases. Germline CDR1 ENHRY, CDR2 SYGVKD. V lost 4 bases to trimming and J lost 2 bases, with 12 bases between them. CDR3 length: 14 amino acids. The CDR3 protein is CAISGGRGAYEQYF. Written as DNA, the CDR3 is TGTGCCATCAGTGGGGGCAGGGGGGCCTACGAGCAGTACTTC.

The table lists this clone with a count of one. DNA for the CDR3: TGTGCCAGCAGCAAAGGAGCTAGCGGGAGCGCTGAGCAGTTCTTC. Translating it yields CASSKGASGSAEQFF. V usage is TRBV21-1 and J usage is TRBJ2-1; the table's D call, TRBD2, has no DNA check behind it. TRBV21-1 is labeled a pseudogene. This CDR3 comprises 15 residues.

This clone was picked up one time. The chain combines TRBV2 with TRBJ1-5; D is ambiguous. The germline V and J ends were trimmed by 3 bases and 0 bases, with 6 bases remaining between them. CDR1 and CDR2 (germline): SNHLY, FYNNEI. The CDR3 runs 14 residues. The CDR3, as DNA: TGTGCCAGCAGTGACGGGTTTAGCAATCAGCCCCAGCATTTT. Translation: CASSDGFSNQPQHF.

A note on this clone: The sample has other DNA sequences that encode this CDR3 too. This chain uses TRBV7-2 with TRBJ1-3; unclear D gene. This CDR3 is built from 15 residues. Between the trimmed V and J ends, which lost 1 base and 1 base, there was a span of 8 bases. CDR1 and CDR2 (germline): SGHTA, FQGNSA. The CDR3 bases are TGTGCCAGCAGCTTAGGTCCAGGTTCTGGAAACACCATATATTTT. This gives the protein CASSLGPGSGNTIYF.

This clone came up once. The chain joins TRBV4-2 to TRBJ1-1, with D possibly matching TRBD1 (5 bases). The V gene lost 1 base and the J gene lost 1 base, with 10 bases spanning the gap. This CDR3 has 15 amino acids. The germline V gene has CDR1 LGHNA and CDR2 YNFKEQ. CDR3 sequence (DNA): TGTGCCAGCAGCCAAGGCGGGGGAAAGAACACTGAAGCTTTCTTT. Its protein product is CASSQGGGKNTEAFF.

V is TRBV21-1 and J is TRBJ2-4; whether TRBD2, the table's D call, matches the DNA was not checked. TRBV21-1 is a pseudogene segment. The CDR3 runs to 13 residues. The DNA for the CDR3 is TGTGCCAGCAAAAGGGAGTTGGTTGACATTCAGTACTTC. Protein: CASKRELVDIQYF.

The V and J genes are TRBV11-3 and TRBJ2-7; 8 bases are shared with TRBD2. The trim removed 2 bases at V and 4 bases at J, leaving 7 bases unmatched. Germline values: CDR1 SGHNT, CDR2 YENEEA. The CDR3 length is 15 residues. The CDR3 spells CASSLYGGRLYEQYF. The CDR3 DNA sequence: TGTGCCAGCAGCTTATATGGCGGGAGGCTGTACGAGCAGTACTTC.

The CDR3 sequence: CASRVTGQTDTQYF. DNA for the CDR3: TGTGCCAGCAGAGTGACAGGGCAAACAGATACGCAGTATTTT. The rearrangement links TRBV21-1 to TRBJ2-3; no check of the table's D call, TRBD1, against the DNA was made. TRBV21-1 constitutes a pseudogene. The CDR3 consists of 14 residues.

This clone was recorded only once. The chain couples TRBV28 to TRBJ2-1; TRBD2 is a possible D gene (6 bases). V was trimmed by 5 bases and J by 9 bases, leaving 20 bases between them. Germline-derived CDR1 and CDR2 are MDHEN and SYDVKM. The CDR3 has 15 residues. DNA for the CDR3: TGTGCCAGCAGTACTCCCCGGGGAGGCACGGGTGAGCAGTTCTTC. This codes for CASSTPRGGTGEQFF.